This is a list of T cell receptor beta chains from one sample in a study of T-cell reconstitution after alpha-beta-depleted transplantation in children. TCRdb ran MiXCR on the PCR reads and lists one entry per CDR3 protein. The sample holds 200,000 to 300,000 distinct CDR3 sequences, roughly 24% seen once. This sample comprised PBMCs, obtained before TCRalphabeta/CD19-depleted stem cell transplant. The origin of the receptors is a girl aged 2-10 years with Fanconi anemia, due to receive a stem cell transplant. Each CDR3 is given with its conserved first and last residue. The order of the fields is CDR3 length, V gene, J gene, CDR3 protein.

>16|TRBV5-1|TRBJ2-3
CASSLASDHITDTQYF
>15|TRBV6-5|TRBJ2-3
CASSYGTETTDTQYF
>17|TRBV20-1|TRBJ2-1
CSAYGKAGGPEDNEQFF
>15|TRBV4-2|TRBJ2-3
CASSQAVGEADTQYF
>14|TRBV7-9|TRBJ2-7
CASSRLAASYEQYF
>15|TRBV4-2|TRBJ2-1
CASSQESASDNEQFF
>13|TRBV29-1|TRBJ2-2
CSVGASNTGELFF
>19|TRBV20-1|TRBJ2-2
CSARARGRLAGGPAGELFF
>15|TRBV7-2|TRBJ1-6
CASSPRGTGPWPLHF
>11|TRBV29-1|TRBJ2-7
CSVTGIYEQYF
>16|TRBV13|TRBJ2-2
CASTQFARPSAGELFF
>11|TRBV29-1|TRBJ2-1
CSVKPGNEQFF
>15|TRBV4-2|TRBJ1-3
CASSQEGSPGNTIYF
>13|TRBV12-3/TRBV12-4|TRBJ2-1
CASGRRAYNEQFF
>18|TRBV6-2/TRBV6-3|TRBJ1-1
CASSPVYYRGKMNTEAFF
>20|TRBV7-3|TRBJ2-1
CASSLTGVSGDRSSYNEQFF
>18|TRBV6-5|TRBJ2-3
CASSYHRSSGRDRYTQYF
>17|TRBV7-2|TRBJ2-1
CASSLVVLAGAYNEQFF
>18|TRBV10-3|TRBJ2-3
CAISEPGLAGGSTDTQYF
>15|TRBV10-3|TRBJ2-1
CAISTVSKQLNEQFF
>13|TRBV29-1|TRBJ2-7
CSVQSGTSYEQYF
>14|TRBV4-2|TRBJ2-7
CASSHETSGYEQYF
>19|TRBV18|TRBJ2-1
CASSPGTSGLLFFYNEQFF
>10|TRBV29-1|TRBJ2-5
CSVTDETQYF
>16|TRBV9|TRBJ2-1
CASSERTGSSYNEQFF
>15|TRBV28|TRBJ1-3
CASSFLGGTGNTIYF
>15|TRBV5-6|TRBJ2-1
CASSQSGGNYNEQFF
>16|TRBV20-1|TRBJ2-7
CSARDREGAFPYEQYF
>12|TRBV20-1|TRBJ2-1
CRGAGSYNEQFF